These 29 T cell receptor beta chains were sequenced from one sample in a study of cytomegalovirus exposure and HLA in healthy donors. Assay: immunoSEQ multiplex PCR; the TCRdb copy retains only in-frame clones and omits some. Of around 250,000 clones in the sample, nearly 90% were seen once. The sample comprised PBMCs. Receptor source: a woman aged 18-29 years in good health and CMV-seronegative.

The chain combines TRBV7-9 with TRBJ1-2; TRBD1 agrees at 7 bases. V trimming: 2 bases; J trimming: 4 bases; junction bases outside the gene matches: 4. CDR3 length: 14 residues. Germline lookup yields CDR1 SEHNR and CDR2 FQNEAQ (reference sequence). The CDR3 DNA is TGTGCCAGCAGCTTAAGTGCAGGGGGCTATGGCTACACCTTC. As protein: CASSLSAGGYGYTF.

This sequence joins TRBV19 and TRBJ1-1; 7 bases are shared with TRBD1. The germline CDR1 and CDR2 sequences are LNHDA and SQIVND (reference sequence). V dropped 7 bases and J dropped 4; count of bases not matched to a gene: 12. The CDR3 is made up of 15 amino acids. CDR3 in DNA: TGTGCCAGTACGGTTACATACAGGGGCCCCACTGAAGCTTTCTTT. This gives the protein CASTVTYRGPTEAFF.

This clone came up once. This rearrangement joins TRBV6-5 to TRBJ2-5; the D gene is possibly TRBD2 (5 bases). V lost 6 bases, J lost 1 base, and 9 bases lay in between. The CDR3 spans 13 residues. Per the germline V gene, CDR1 is MNHEY and CDR2 is SVGAGI. CDR3: CASSPGFQETQYF. CDR3 in DNA: TGTGCCAGCAGCCCGGGATTCCAAGAGACCCAGTACTTC.

The V and J genes are TRBV13 and TRBJ2-5; D remains unclear. Germline V gene data show CDR1 as PRHDT and CDR2 as FYEKMQ (reference sequence). This CDR3 is 13 amino acids long. The V gene lost 0 bases and the J gene lost 1 base, with 3 bases spanning the gap. DNA of the CDR3: TGTGCCAGCAGCTTAGGCCTCCAAGAGACCCAGTACTTC. It encodes CASSLGLQETQYF. The whole variable domain, filled in from reference TRBV13 and TRBJ2-5, reads AAGVIQSPRHLIKEKRETATLKCYPIPRHDTVYWYQQGPGQDPQFLISFYEKMQSDKGSIPDRFSAQQFSDYHSELNMSSLELGDSALYFCASSLGLQETQYFGPGTRLLVL.

This chain connects TRBV7-9 to TRBJ2-7; perhaps TRBD1 as D (6 bases). The V end lost 4 bases, the J end lost 2 bases, and 15 bases lay between the germline ends. The CDR3 runs 15 residues. The germline CDR1 and CDR2 sequences are SEHNR and FQNEAQ (reference sequence). The CDR3 spells CASSSVTTGTYEQYV. The CDR3 DNA reads TGTGCCAGCAGCTCAGTGACTACAGGGACCTACGAGCAGTACGTC.

The gene calls are TRBV7-9 and TRBJ2-5, with a tentative D call TRBD1 (5 bases). The germline V gene has CDR1 SEHNR and CDR2 FQNEAQ (reference sequence). Trimming left V 3 bases short and J 1 base short, with 9 bases between. The CDR3 spans 14 residues. The CDR3, as DNA: TGTGCCAGCAGCTTGGACACCTCCCAAGAGACCCAGTACTTC. Amino acids: CASSLDTSQETQYF.

The chain carries TRBV19 and TRBJ2-3; 8 nucleotides match TRBD1. The V gene's germline CDR1 is LNHDA and CDR2 SQIVND (reference sequence). V dropped 5 bases and J dropped 4; count of bases not matched to a gene: 5. The CDR3 contains 14 residues. The CDR3 bases are TGTGCCAGTAGTCTCGGACAGGGCGCAGATACGCAGTATTTT. Amino acids: CASSLGQGADTQYF.

The rearrangement links TRBV5-6 to TRBJ1-6; D ambiguous. The CDR3 runs 15 residues. Germline V gives CDR1 SGHDT, CDR2 YYEEEE. V lost 1 base and J 5 bases, leaving 10 bases between the germline ends. CDR3 sequence reads: CASSLFQKNNSPLHF. The CDR3 DNA sequence: TGTGCCAGCAGCTTGTTCCAGAAAAATAATTCACCCCTCCACTTT. Full variable domain (remainder filled in from reference TRBV5-6 and TRBJ1-6): DAGVTQSPTHLIKTRGQQVTLRCSPKSGHDTVSWYQQALGQGPQFIFQYYEEEERQRGNFPDRFSGHQFPNYSSELNVNALLLGDSALYLCASSLFQKNNSPLHFGNGTRLTVT.

This chain connects TRBV11-2 to TRBJ2-7; D remains unclear. CDR1 and CDR2 (germline): SGHAT, FQNNGV. The CDR3 is 14 amino acids. Trimming took off 1 base at V and 4 bases at J, with 11 bases between the two ends. The CDR3 here is CASSLAGAQYEQYF. The CDR3 DNA is TGTGCCAGCAGCTTAGCCGGTGCCCAATACGAGCAGTACTTC.

Turning to this clone: Germline is not matched at one junction end, which may reflect a read error. V usage is TRBV28 and J usage is TRBJ2-3, with 8 bases aligning to TRBD2. This CDR3 is built from 18 residues. The V gene's germline CDR1 is MDHEN and CDR2 SYDVKM. This CDR3 is CASSFSLRLAQTTGTQYF. For the CDR3, the DNA is TGTGCCAGCAGTTTTTCCCTCCGACTAGCGCAAACAACAGGTACGCAGTATTTT.

This chain joins TRBV27 and TRBJ2-7; D uncertain. Germline assignment: CDR1 MNHEY and CDR2 SMNVEV (reference sequence). The CDR3 consists of 10 residues. V was clipped by 8 bases and J by 7 bases, with 9 bases between them. The DNA for the CDR3 is TGTGCCAGCGGGCTTTGGGAGCAGTACTTC. Protein sequence: CASGLWEQYF.

This chain links TRBV7-6 with TRBJ1-3; D remains ambiguous. With 5 bases removed from V and 4 bases from J, the gap between germline ends came to 15 bases. The CDR3 has 15 residues. Looked up from germline, CDR1 is SGHVS and CDR2 is FNYEAQ. In nucleotides, the CDR3 is TGTGCCAGCAGCCATTTGAAACTCCAAGGAAACACCATATATTTT. Translated, it gives CASSHLKLQGNTIYF. Full variable domain (outside the CDR3, taken from reference TRBV7-6 and TRBJ1-3): GAGVSQSPRYKVTKRGQDVALRCDPISGHVSLYWYRQALGQGPEFLTYFNYEAQQDKSGLPNDRFSAERPEGSISTLTIQRTEQRDSAMYRCASSHLKLQGNTIYFGEGSWLTVV.

The chain combines TRBV6-6 with TRBJ1-2; D might be TRBD1 (5 bases). Trimming took 8 bases from V and 2 from J, leaving 9 bases between them. Per the germline V gene, CDR1 is MNHNY and CDR2 is SVGAGI (reference sequence). This CDR3 contains 12 residues. CDR3 sequence (DNA): TGTGCCAGCTGCACAGGAAACTATGGCTACACCTTC. This gives the protein CASCTGNYGYTF.

The chain employs TRBV5-1 and TRBJ1-6; D unresolved. Germline CDR1 is SGHRS and CDR2 is YFSETQ. CDR3 size: 12 residues. V lost 6 bases and J lost 4, with 5 bases in between. CDR3 in DNA: TGCGCCAGCACAGATTATAATTCACCCCTCCACTTT. It specifies CASTDYNSPLHF.

The table lists this clone with a few counts. The V gene is TRBV6-1, the J gene TRBJ2-7, with 9 nucleotides matching TRBD2. V gave up 4 bases and J gave up 2 bases; unmatched junction bases: 3. The CDR3 sequence is 14 residues long. Germline CDR1 is MNHNS and CDR2 is SASEGT. The CDR3 region has the DNA TGTGCCAGCAGTGCGGCTAGCGGGGCCTACGAGCAGTACTTC. Its protein is CASSAASGAYEQYF.

The J gene is TRBJ1-5, the V gene TRBV15, with TRBD1 identical over 10 bases. The germline V gene has CDR1 LNHNV and CDR2 YYDKDF (reference sequence). J was trimmed by 7 bases and V by 0 bases; bases with no gene match: 3. There are 15 residues in the CDR3. The CDR3 protein is CATSREGDRGQPQHF. The CDR3 DNA is TGTGCCACCAGCAGAGAGGGGGACAGGGGCCAGCCCCAGCATTTT. The complete variable domain, with remaining parts taken from reference TRBV15 and TRBJ1-5, reads DAMVIQNPRYQVTQFGKPVTLSCSQTLNHNVMYWYQQKSSQAPKLLFHYYDKDFNNEADTPDNFQSRRPNTSFCFLDIRSPGLGDTAMYLCATSREGDRGQPQHFGDGTRLSIL.

The chain links TRBV7-6 to TRBJ2-1, with D hard to call. This CDR3 contains 11 residues. V was trimmed by 2 bases and J by 8 bases, leaving 4 bases between them. Per the germline V gene, CDR1 is SGHVS and CDR2 is FNYEAQ. CDR3 bases: TGTGCCAGCAGCTTAACTGATGAGCAGTTCTTC. It codes for CASSLTDEQFF.

The J gene is TRBJ1-2, the V gene TRBV25-1, with D possibly TRBD1 on 6 matching bases. The CDR3 spans 14 residues. From germline, CDR1 is MGHDK and CDR2 SYGVNS. V was pared by 5 bases and J by 8 bases, with 18 bases between. CDR3 in amino acids: CASSQDTGTGGYTF. The CDR3 nucleotides read TGTGCCAGCAGTCAAGATACAGGGACCGGAGGCTACACCTTC.

The chain links TRBV7-9 to TRBJ1-1; D unclear. Per germline, CDR1 SEHNR and CDR2 FQNEAQ (reference sequence). V was shortened by 1 base and J by 0 bases, with 15 bases between the two germline ends. The CDR3 covers 17 residues. This CDR3 reads CASSLVRSKSLNTEAFF. CDR3 bases: TGTGCCAGCAGCTTAGTTCGATCGAAGAGCTTGAACACTGAAGCTTTCTTT.

The J gene is TRBJ2-5, the V gene TRBV9; possibly TRBD1 for D (5 bases). V shed 3 bases and J shed 1 base, with 13 bases lying between them. There are 15 residues in the CDR3. CDR1 and CDR2 (germline): SGDLS, YYNGEE. In DNA, the CDR3 is TGTGCCAGCAGCGACCGGACAACCTCCCAAGAGACCCAGTACTTC. Residues: CASSDRTTSQETQYF.

This clone came up a few times. The same CDR3 arises from other DNA sequences in this sample as well. The chain recombines TRBV27 with TRBJ1-5; D is ambiguous. This CDR3 region has 13 residues. In germline, CDR1 is MNHEY, CDR2 SMNVEV (reference sequence). V lost 0 bases and J 7 bases, leaving 7 bases between the germline ends. CDR3 in DNA: TGTGCCAGCAGTTTATCAGGCGGGCAGCCCCAGCATTTT. As protein: CASSLSGGQPQHF.

This chain links TRBV7-6 with TRBJ1-1; maybe TRBD1 (6 bases). Germline V gene sequence: CDR1 SGHVS, CDR2 FNYEAQ. The CDR3 consists of 13 residues. Trimming removed 6 bases from V and 1 base from J, with 9 bases in between. The CDR3 loop is CASRRGANTEAFF. The CDR3 region has the DNA TGTGCCAGCAGGCGGGGGGCGAACACTGAAGCTTTCTTT.

This chain uses TRBV7-7 with TRBJ2-5; TRBD2 matches at 13 bases. This CDR3 is 15 amino acids long. Germline CDR1 SSHAT, CDR2 FNYEAQ (reference sequence). The ends lost 5 bases at V and 4 bases at J; junction bases unmatched: 4. CDR3 sequence: CASSPTSGGLETQYF. CDR3 nucleotide sequence: TGTGCCAGCAGCCCGACTAGCGGGGGGCTAGAGACCCAGTACTTC. Supplemented by reference TRBV7-7 and TRBJ2-5, the full variable domain reads GAGVSQSPRYKVTKRGQDVTLRCDPISSHATLYWYQQALGQGPEFLTYFNYEAQPDKSGLPSDRFSAERPEGSISTLTIQRTEQRDSAMYRCASSPTSGGLETQYFGPGTRLLVL.

The CDR3, as DNA: TGCGCCAGCAGCCAGTCGGGTAGGAGGACTGAAGCTTTCTTT. Translation gives CASSQSGRRTEAFF. V usage is TRBV5-1 and J usage is TRBJ1-1; D uncertain. The V gene's germline CDR1 is SGHRS and CDR2 YFSETQ. The CDR3 contains 14 residues. The V and J ends lost 4 bases and 5 bases respectively, with 15 bases between them.

The chain couples TRBV28 to TRBJ1-4; D is unresolved. Trimming took 5 bases from V and 2 from J, leaving 9 bases between them. CDR3 length: 14 residues. Germline V lookup: CDR1 MDHEN, CDR2 SYDVKM. The chain's CDR3 is CASSPGGTNEKLFF. The CDR3 nucleotides are TGTGCCAGCAGTCCGGGTGGGACTAATGAAAAACTGTTTTTT.

This clone appeared a single time. The V gene is TRBV7-6, the J gene TRBJ1-1; D is uncertain. CDR3 length: 14 amino acids. Germline lookup yields CDR1 SGHVS and CDR2 FNYEAQ. V lost 3 bases and J lost 0, with 8 bases in between. The CDR3 loop is CASSFGQMNTEAFF. The CDR3 DNA reads as TGTGCCAGCAGCTTTGGCCAGATGAACACTGAAGCTTTCTTT. Combining the CDR3 with reference TRBV7-6 and TRBJ1-1 gives the whole variable domain GAGVSQSPRYKVTKRGQDVALRCDPISGHVSLYWYRQALGQGPEFLTYFNYEAQQDKSGLPNDRFSAERPEGSISTLTIQRTEQRDSAMYRCASSFGQMNTEAFFGQGTRLTVV.

The V and J genes are TRBV2 and TRBJ1-5; the match to TRBD1 covers 8 bases. The CDR3 loop spans 14 amino acids. CDR1 and CDR2 from the germline V gene are SNHLY and FYNNEI. V was pared by 5 bases and J by 2 bases, with 2 bases of the junction left unmatched. The CDR3 loop is CASSTGQGNQPQHF. The CDR3 nucleotides read TGTGCCAGCAGTACGGGACAGGGCAATCAGCCCCAGCATTTT.

This clone was found once. J is TRBJ1-1 and V is TRBV5-4; 7 bases are shared with TRBD1. With V trimmed by 4 bases and J by 6 bases, 9 bases remained unmatched. The length of the CDR3 is 14 residues. Germline V gene lookup returns CDR1 SGHNT and CDR2 YYREEE (reference sequence). CDR3 DNA sequence: TGTGCCAGCAGCCCGAGACAGGGCAGGTCTGAAGCTTTCTTT. Its protein is CASSPRQGRSEAFF.

This sequence joins TRBV5-1 and TRBJ2-1; 9 positions agree with TRBD1. With V trimmed by 5 bases and J by 1 base, 4 bases remained unmatched. The germline V gene encodes CDR1 SGHRS and CDR2 YFSETQ. The CDR3 covers 15 residues. The CDR3 loop is CASSFDRGSYNEQFF. The CDR3 DNA reads TGCGCCAGCAGTTTCGACAGGGGGTCCTACAATGAGCAGTTCTTC. Together with reference TRBV5-1 and TRBJ2-1, the CDR3 gives the full variable domain: KAGVTQTPRYLIKTRGQQVTLSCSPISGHRSVSWYQQTPGQGLQFLFEYFSETQRNKGNFPGRFSGRQFSNSRSEMNVSTLELGDSALYLCASSFDRGSYNEQFFGPGTRLTVL.